A selection of T cell receptor beta chains follows, all from one sample in a study of T cell repertoires in cytomegalovirus infection. What these receptors recognize is not known. TCRdb reprocessed the reads via MiXCR and lists one record per CDR3 protein. The sample includes around 750,000 distinct CDR3 sequences, about 33% of them seen just once. Specimen: cultured CD8+ T cells from PBMCs, collected from culture after CMV antigen stimulation. The receptors were sampled from a human donor in good health (CMV status not recorded). Some clones in this sample may be carry-over from other donors' samples. Both conserved end residues are part of each CDR3. D genes are given only for firm matches. Part of the rows lack a size; the others show once, few, many or a class for expanded clones.

TRBV2,NA,TRBJ2-6,NA,CASSEVWSGANVLTF,TGTGCCAGCAGTGAGGTGTGGTCTGGGGCCAACGTCCTGACTTTC
TRBV29-1,TRBD1,TRBJ1-1,NA,CSVWDRVTTIPWGSTEAFF,TGCAGCGTTTGGGACAGGGTGACTACAATTCCCTGGGGAAGCACTGAAGCTTTCTTT
TRBV6-5,NA,TRBJ1-2,NA,CASSYASGGYGYTF,TGTGCCAGCAGTTACGCCTCCGGTGGCTATGGCTACACCTTC
TRBV7-2,NA,TRBJ1-1,many,CASSSWGENTEAFF,TGTGCCAGCAGCTCTTGGGGGGAGAACACTGAAGCTTTCTTT
TRBV6-1,NA,TRBJ2-3,many,CASSEGTGIADTQYF,TGTGCCAGCAGTGAAGGCACAGGGATCGCAGATACGCAGTATTTT
TRBV7-8,NA,TRBJ2-3,many,CASSETSQGPKPTTDTQYF,TGTGCCAGCAGCGAAACAAGTCAGGGGCCCAAACCAACCACAGATACGCAGTATTTT
TRBV7-9,TRBD1,TRBJ1-2,few,CASSSQGAHGYTF,TGTGCCAGCAGTTCACAGGGGGCGCATGGCTACACCTTC
TRBV5-5,NA,TRBJ1-1,NA,CASSYLVDTEAFF,TGTGCCAGCAGCTACCTCGTGGACACTGAAGCTTTCTTT
TRBV6-1,NA,TRBJ2-2,few,CASSEWDQSNTGELFF,TGTGCCAGCAGTGAATGGGACCAGAGTAACACCGGGGAGCTGTTTTTT
TRBV6-1,NA,TRBJ2-7,few,CASTANSGVSYEQYF,TGTGCCAGCACAGCTAACTCAGGGGTTTCCTACGAGCAGTACTTC
TRBV7-9,NA,TRBJ2-3,few,CASSFTQDTQYF,TGTGCCAGCAGCTTCACCCAGGATACGCAGTATTTT
TRBV6-5,NA,TRBJ2-7,NA,CASSPYGAHEQYF,TGTGCCAGCAGTCCTTATGGAGCCCACGAGCAGTACTTC
TRBV6-2/TRBV6-3,TRBD1,TRBJ2-7,NA,CASNYDRVFDEQYF,TGTGCCAGCAATTACGACAGGGTTTTCGACGAGCAGTACTTC
TRBV6-5,TRBD1,TRBJ2-1,many,CASSPSPTGGYEQFF,TGTGCCAGCAGTCCCTCCCCGACAGGGGGCTATGAGCAGTTCTTC
TRBV2,TRBD2,TRBJ2-3,NA,CASSEAVPLLAGGTDTQYF,TGTGCCAGCAGTGAAGCTGTCCCCCTCCTAGCGGGGGGCACAGATACGCAGTATTTT
TRBV6-4,TRBD1,TRBJ1-2,NA,CASSGGQTGFGYTF,TGTGCCAGCAGTGGGGGCCAGACAGGGTTTGGCTACACCTTC
TRBV6-5,NA,TRBJ1-4,many,CASSYSGPATNEKLFF,TGTGCCAGCAGTTACTCGGGCCCGGCAACTAATGAAAAACTGTTTTTT
TRBV6-2/TRBV6-3,NA,TRBJ1-4,NA,CASSSGDSVVFF,TGTGCCAGCAGTTCGGGGGACTCGGTGGTGTTTTTT
TRBV10-3,NA,TRBJ2-1,NA,CAISESLAQVEQFF,TGTGCCATCAGTGAAAGTCTGGCACAGGTGGAGCAGTTCTTC
TRBV4-3,TRBD2,TRBJ2-3,few,CASSQDSGGSTDTQYF,TGCGCCAGCAGCCAAGATAGCGGGGGGTCCACAGATACGCAGTATTTT
TRBV27,TRBD2,TRBJ2-3,few,CASIRLAGSTDTQYF,TGTGCCAGCATAAGACTAGCGGGCAGCACAGATACGCAGTATTTT
TRBV14,TRBD1,TRBJ2-5,NA,CASSPEGQGAGEETQYF,TGTGCCAGCAGCCCGGAAGGACAGGGGGCAGGGGAAGAGACCCAGTACTTC
TRBV7-9,NA,TRBJ1-1,NA,CASSQGAPREAFF,TGTGCCAGCAGCCAGGGTGCACCCAGAGAAGCTTTCTTT
TRBV24-1,TRBD2,TRBJ2-3,NA,CATSELAGITDTQYF,TGTGCCACCAGTGAACTAGCGGGGATCACAGATACGCAGTATTTT
TRBV27,NA,TRBJ1-1,few,CASSSDSILVTEAFF,TGTGCCAGCAGTTCTGACTCTATTTTGGTCACTGAAGCTTTCTTT
TRBV6-6,NA,TRBJ1-4,many,CASISGLRTNEKLFF,TGTGCCAGCATTTCTGGGTTAAGGACTAATGAAAAACTGTTTTTT
TRBV7-8,NA,TRBJ1-5,many,CASTPGASNQPQHF,TGTGCCAGCACCCCGGGGGCTAGCAATCAGCCCCAGCATTTT
TRBV9,TRBD1,TRBJ1-1,NA,CASSVTRDRGRTEAFF,TGTGCCAGCAGCGTAACCCGGGACAGGGGGAGGACTGAAGCTTTCTTT
TRBV29-1,NA,TRBJ1-4,NA,CSVVSSGGRLFF,TGCAGCGTTGTGTCTTCAGGCGGAAGACTGTTTTTT